This TCR beta chain was identified in a study of T-cell memory formation after mild COVID-19. Study-level background: The study found TCR clusters largely donor specific.

TCRdb re-called the 5' RACE reads with MiXCR, one entry per CDR3 protein. Of roughly 250,000 distinct CDR3 sequences listed, roughly 15% are singletons. CDR1 and CDR2 from the germline V gene are LGHNA and YSLEER. The J segment lost 7 bases and the V segment lost 0 bases, leaving 8 bases of the junction unmatched. The length of the CDR3 is 15 residues. This clonotype was detected a few times. This clonotype was sampled from a man in his late teens or twenties who had mild COVID-19 (a few samples of this study predate the infection). Cell type and time point are not known. Sequencing was carried out using PBMCs or a T cell subset sorted from them (not recorded which). This chain joins TRBV4-3 and TRBJ2-5; 7 nucleotides agree with TRBD2. DNA for the CDR3: TGCGCCAGCAGCCAAGAGGCGGGCCCGGGGGGGACCCAGTACTTC. Translation: CASSQEAGPGGTQYF.